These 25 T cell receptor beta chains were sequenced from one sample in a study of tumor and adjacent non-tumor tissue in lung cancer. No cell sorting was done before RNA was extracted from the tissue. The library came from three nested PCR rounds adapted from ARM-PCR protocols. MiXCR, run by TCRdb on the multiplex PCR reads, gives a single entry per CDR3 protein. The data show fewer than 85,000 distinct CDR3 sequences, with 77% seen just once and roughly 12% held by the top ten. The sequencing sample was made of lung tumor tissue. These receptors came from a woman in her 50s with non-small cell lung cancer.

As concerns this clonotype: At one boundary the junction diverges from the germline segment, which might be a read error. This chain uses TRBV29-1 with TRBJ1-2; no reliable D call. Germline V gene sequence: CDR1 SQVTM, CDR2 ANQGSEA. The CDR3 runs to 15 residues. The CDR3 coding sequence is TGCAGCGTTGAGGCTTTGAGTGAGGCGGGCTATGACTACACCTTC. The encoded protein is CSVEALSEAGYDYTF.

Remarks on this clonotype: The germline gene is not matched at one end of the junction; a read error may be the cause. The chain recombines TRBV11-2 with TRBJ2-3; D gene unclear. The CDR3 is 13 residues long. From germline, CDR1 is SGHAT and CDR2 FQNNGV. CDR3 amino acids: CASNLDRGDTQYF. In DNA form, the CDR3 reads TGTGCCAGCAACTTAGATCGAGGAGATACGCAGTATTTT.

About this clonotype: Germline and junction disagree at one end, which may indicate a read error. CDR3 amino acids: CTISESGRGRDYNEQFF. The CDR3 coding sequence is TGTACCATCAGTGAATCGGGCAGGGGCCGGGATTACAATGAGCAGTTCTTC. This chain uses TRBV10-3 with TRBJ2-1; tentative D call: TRBD1 (6 bases). CDR1 and CDR2 from the germline V gene are ENHRY and SYGVKD. This CDR3 comprises 17 residues.

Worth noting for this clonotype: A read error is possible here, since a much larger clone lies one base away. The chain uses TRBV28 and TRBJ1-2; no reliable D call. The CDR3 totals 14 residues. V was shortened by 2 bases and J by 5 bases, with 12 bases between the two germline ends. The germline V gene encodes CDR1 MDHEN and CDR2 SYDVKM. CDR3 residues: CASSLGIVGYGYTF. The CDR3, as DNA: TGTGCCAGCAGTTTAGGTATAGTAGGGTATGGCTACACCTTC.

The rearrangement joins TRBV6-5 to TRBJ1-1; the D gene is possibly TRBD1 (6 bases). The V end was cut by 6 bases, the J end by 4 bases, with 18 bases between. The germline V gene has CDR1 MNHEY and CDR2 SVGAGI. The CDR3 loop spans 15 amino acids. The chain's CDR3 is CASRQGWGLITEAFF. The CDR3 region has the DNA TGTGCCAGCAGACAGGGTTGGGGATTGATCACTGAAGCTTTCTTT.

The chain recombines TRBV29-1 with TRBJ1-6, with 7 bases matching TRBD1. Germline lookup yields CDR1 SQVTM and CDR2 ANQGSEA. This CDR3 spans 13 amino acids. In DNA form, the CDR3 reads TGCAATGGTTCCTGGGACAGTGATTCACCCCTCCACTTT. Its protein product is CNGSWDSDSPLHF.

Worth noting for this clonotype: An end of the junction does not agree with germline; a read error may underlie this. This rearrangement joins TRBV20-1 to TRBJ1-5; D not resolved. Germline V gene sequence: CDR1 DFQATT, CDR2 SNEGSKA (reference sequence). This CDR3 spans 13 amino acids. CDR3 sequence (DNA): TGCAGTGCTATAGATAGTTGGGTCCAGCCCCATCATTTT. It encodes CSAIDSWVQPHHF.

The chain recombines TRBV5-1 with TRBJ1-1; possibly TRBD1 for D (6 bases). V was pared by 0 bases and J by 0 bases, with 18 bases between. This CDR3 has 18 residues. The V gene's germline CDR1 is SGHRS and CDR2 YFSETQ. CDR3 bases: TGCGCCAGCAGCTTGGCTCCGAGGAGCCAGGGGTTGAACACTGAAGCTTTCTTT. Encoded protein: CASSLAPRSQGLNTEAFF.

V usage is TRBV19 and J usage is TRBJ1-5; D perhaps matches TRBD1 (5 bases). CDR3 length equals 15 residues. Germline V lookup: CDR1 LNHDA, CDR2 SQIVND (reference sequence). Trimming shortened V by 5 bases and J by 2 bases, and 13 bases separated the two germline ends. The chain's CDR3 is CASSGASGGNQPQHF. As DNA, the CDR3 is TGTGCCAGTAGTGGGGCATCGGGCGGCAATCAGCCCCAGCATTTT. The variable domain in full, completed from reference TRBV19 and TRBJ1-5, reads DGGITQSPKYLFRKEGQNVTLSCEQNLNHDAMYWYRQDPGQGLRLIYYSQIVNDFQKGDIAEGYSVSREKKESFPLTVTSAQKNPTAFYLCASSGASGGNQPQHFGDGTRLSIL.

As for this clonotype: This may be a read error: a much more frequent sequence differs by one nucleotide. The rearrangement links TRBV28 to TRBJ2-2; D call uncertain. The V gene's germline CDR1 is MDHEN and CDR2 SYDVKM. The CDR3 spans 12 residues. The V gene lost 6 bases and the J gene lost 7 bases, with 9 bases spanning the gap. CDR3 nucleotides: TGTGCCAGCAGCGCACTCATCGGGGAGCTGTTTTTT. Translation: CASSALIGELFF.

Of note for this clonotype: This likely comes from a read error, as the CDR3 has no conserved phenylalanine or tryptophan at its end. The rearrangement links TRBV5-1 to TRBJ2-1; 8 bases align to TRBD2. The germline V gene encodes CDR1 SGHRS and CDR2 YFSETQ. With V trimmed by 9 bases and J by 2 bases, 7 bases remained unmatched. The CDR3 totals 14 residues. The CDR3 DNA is TGCGCCACCACAGCGGGAGACACCTACAATGAGCAGTTCTCC. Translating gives CATTAGDTYNEQFS.

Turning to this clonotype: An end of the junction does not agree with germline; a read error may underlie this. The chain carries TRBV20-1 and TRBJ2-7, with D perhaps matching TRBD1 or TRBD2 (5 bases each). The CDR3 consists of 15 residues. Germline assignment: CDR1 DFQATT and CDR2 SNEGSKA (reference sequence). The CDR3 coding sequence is TGTAGTGCTAGGTCCCCCGGGGCAGGAGTCTACGAGCACTACTTC. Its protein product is CSARSPGAGVYEHYF.

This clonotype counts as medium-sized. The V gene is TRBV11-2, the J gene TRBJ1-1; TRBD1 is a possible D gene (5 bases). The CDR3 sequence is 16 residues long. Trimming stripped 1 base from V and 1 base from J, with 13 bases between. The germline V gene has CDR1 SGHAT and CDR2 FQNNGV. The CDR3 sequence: CASSLGRGGGNTEAFF. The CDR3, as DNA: TGTGCCAGCAGCTTAGGACGAGGCGGGGGGAACACTGAAGCTTTCTTT.

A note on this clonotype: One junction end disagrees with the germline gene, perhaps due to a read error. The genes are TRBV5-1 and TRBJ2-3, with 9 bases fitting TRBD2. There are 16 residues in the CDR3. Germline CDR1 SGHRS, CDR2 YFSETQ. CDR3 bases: TGTGCCAGCAGCTCGGGCGGGAGGGCCGAAGAAGATACGCAGTATTTT. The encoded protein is CASSSGGRAEEDTQYF. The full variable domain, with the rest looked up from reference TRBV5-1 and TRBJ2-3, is KAGVTQTPRYLIKTRGQQVTLSCSPISGHRSVSWYQQTPGQGLQFLFEYFSETQRNKGNFPGRFSGRQFSNSRSEMNVSTLELGDSALYLCASSSGGRAEEDTQYFGPGTRLTVL.

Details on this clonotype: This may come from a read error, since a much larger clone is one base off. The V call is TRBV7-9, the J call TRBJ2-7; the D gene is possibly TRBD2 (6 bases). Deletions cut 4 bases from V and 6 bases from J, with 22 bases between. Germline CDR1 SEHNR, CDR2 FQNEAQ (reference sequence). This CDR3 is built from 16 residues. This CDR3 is CASSSADGSLGCEQYF. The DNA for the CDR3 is TGTGCCAGCAGCTCGGCCGACGGGAGCCTCGGCTGCGAGCAGTACTTC.

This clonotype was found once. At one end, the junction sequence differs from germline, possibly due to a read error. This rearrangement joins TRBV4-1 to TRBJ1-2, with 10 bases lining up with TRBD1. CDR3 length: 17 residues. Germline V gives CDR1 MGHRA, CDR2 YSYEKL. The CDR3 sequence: CASSQAGTGEDVYGYTF. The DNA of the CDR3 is TGCGCCAGCAGTCAAGCCGGGACAGGGGAGGACGTCTATGGCTACACCTTC.

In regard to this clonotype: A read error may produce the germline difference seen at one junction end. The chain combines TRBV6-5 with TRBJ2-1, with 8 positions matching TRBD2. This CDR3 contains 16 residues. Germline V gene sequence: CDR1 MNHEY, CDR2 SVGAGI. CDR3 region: CANSSWTSLSYNEQFF. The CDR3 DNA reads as TGTGCCAACAGTTCCTGGACTAGCCTTTCATACAATGAGCAGTTCTTC.

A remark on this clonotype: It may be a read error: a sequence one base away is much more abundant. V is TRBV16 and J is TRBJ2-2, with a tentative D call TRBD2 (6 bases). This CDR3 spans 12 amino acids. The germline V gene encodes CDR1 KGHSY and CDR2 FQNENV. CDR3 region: CASSREAGEQFF. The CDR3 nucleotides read TGTGCCAGCAGCCGGGAGGCCGGGGAGCAGTTTTTT.

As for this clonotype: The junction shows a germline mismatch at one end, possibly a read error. CDR3 DNA sequence: TGTGCCAACAGTCACTCGGACAAGGGAGGGGGTGAGCAGTTCTTC. Protein product: CANSHSDKGGGEQFF. This chain joins TRBV12-3 or TRBV12-4 and TRBJ2-1, with D possibly TRBD2 on 7 matching bases. The CDR3 totals 15 residues.

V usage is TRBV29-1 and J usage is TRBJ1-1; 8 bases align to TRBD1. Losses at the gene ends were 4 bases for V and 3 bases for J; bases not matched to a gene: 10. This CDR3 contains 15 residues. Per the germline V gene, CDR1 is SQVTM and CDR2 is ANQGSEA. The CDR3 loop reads CSVGDRSPGHTEAFF. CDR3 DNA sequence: TGCAGCGTTGGGGACAGGAGTCCCGGGCACACTGAAGCTTTCTTT. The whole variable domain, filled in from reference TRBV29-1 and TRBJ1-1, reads SAVISQKPSRDICQRGTSLTIQCQVDSQVTMMFWYRQQPGQSLTLIATANQGSEATYESGFVIDKFPISRPNLTFSTLTVSNMSPEDSSIYLCSVGDRSPGHTEAFFGQGTRLTVV.

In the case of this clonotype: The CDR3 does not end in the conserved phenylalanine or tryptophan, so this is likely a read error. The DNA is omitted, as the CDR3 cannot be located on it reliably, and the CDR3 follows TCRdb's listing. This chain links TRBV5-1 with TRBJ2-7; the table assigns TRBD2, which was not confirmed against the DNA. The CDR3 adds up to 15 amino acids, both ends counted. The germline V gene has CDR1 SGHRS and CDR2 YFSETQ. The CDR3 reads CASSLSGLQTYEEYL.

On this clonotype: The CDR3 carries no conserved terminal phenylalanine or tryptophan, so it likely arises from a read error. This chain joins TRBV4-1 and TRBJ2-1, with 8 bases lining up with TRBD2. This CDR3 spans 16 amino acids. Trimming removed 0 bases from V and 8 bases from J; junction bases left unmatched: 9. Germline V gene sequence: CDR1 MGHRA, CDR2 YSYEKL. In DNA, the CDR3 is TGCGCCAGCAGCCAAGAGGTGGCGGGAGGACTCTATGAGCAGTTCTTA. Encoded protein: CASSQEVAGGLYEQFL.

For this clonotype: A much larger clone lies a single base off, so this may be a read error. CDR3 sequence reads: CSALLTGPTQPQHF. CDR3 nucleotide sequence: TGCAGTGCCCTGCTGACAGGGCCTACTCAGCCCCAGCATTTT. The chain couples TRBV20-1 to TRBJ1-5; the match to TRBD1 covers 7 bases. Germline assignment: CDR1 DFQATT and CDR2 SNEGSKA (reference sequence). The length of the CDR3 is 14 residues. The junction had 11 bases not matched to a gene; V was cut back by 6 bases and J by 6 bases.

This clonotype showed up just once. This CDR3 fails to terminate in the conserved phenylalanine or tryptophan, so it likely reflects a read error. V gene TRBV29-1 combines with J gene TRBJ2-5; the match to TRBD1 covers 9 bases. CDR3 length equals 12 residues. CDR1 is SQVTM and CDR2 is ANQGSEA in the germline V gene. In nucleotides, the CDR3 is TGCGGCGGGGGACAGGGCCCCGAGACCCAGTACCTC. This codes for CGGGQGPETQYL.

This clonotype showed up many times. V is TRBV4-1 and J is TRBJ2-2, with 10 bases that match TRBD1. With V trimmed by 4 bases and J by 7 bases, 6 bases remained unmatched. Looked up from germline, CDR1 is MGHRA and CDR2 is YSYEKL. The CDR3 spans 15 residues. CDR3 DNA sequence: TGCGCCAGCAGCCTCCGACAGGGGGCGGGCGGGGAGCTGTTTTTT. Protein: CASSLRQGAGGELFF.